The source of this T cell receptor (beta chain) is a study of yellow fever vaccine responses in identical twins. Study results and limitations: Twins reportedly appeared to share part of their vaccine T cell response while keeping part individual.

TCRdb reanalysed the RT-PCR reads using MiXCR and keeps one entry per CDR3 protein. The sample yields fewer than 35,000 distinct CDR3 sequences, approximately 54% seen once. Germline V CDR1 and CDR2: LGHDT, YNNKEL (reference sequence). The length of the CDR3 is 15 residues. Trimming shortened V by 0 bases and J by 6 bases, and 12 bases separated the two germline ends. On this clonotype: Its antigen is unidentified.

The J gene is TRBJ2-4, the V gene TRBV3-1; the D gene is possibly TRBD2 (5 bases). The source of this sequence is a woman under 30 who received the yellow fever vaccine. Material: T cells from blood (PBMCs), unsorted or a sorted subset (not recorded which), obtained before or after yellow fever vaccination (not recorded which). CDR3 sequence reads: CASSQDARTGNIQYF. CDR3 nucleotides: TGTGCCAGCAGCCAAGATGCGAGGACTGGAAACATTCAGTACTTC.